The 9 T cell receptor beta chains in this list originate from one sample, sequenced in a study of CD8 T cells in Susac syndrome. Random-hexamer reverse transcription was applied to roughly 0.5 to 1 ug RNA. TCRdb ran MiXCR on the immunoSEQ multiplex PCR reads and lists one entry per CDR3 protein. The data hold about 250,000 distinct CDR3 sequences, with roughly 95% observed a single time. The sequenced material came from CD4+ T cells from PBMCs. The receptors were gathered from a human donor with multiple sclerosis.

The chain combines TRBV20-1 with TRBJ1-2; 10 bases map to TRBD1. Germline CDR1 DFQATT, CDR2 SNEGSKA (reference sequence). This CDR3 has 17 amino acids. V lost 1 base to trimming and J lost 4 bases; unmatched junction nucleotides: 12. DNA of the CDR3: TGCAGTGCTAGAGCAGGGGGACAGGGGATTTGGGGCTATGGCTACACCTTC. Protein: CSARAGGQGIWGYGYTF.

The chain couples TRBV10-3 to TRBJ2-4; possible D gene TRBD2, 6 bases. This CDR3 spans 14 amino acids. Trimming removed 2 bases from V and 6 bases from J, with 11 bases in between. Germline V gene lookup returns CDR1 ENHRY and CDR2 SYGVKD. The CDR3 protein is CAISETEGRNIQYF. CDR3 DNA sequence: TGTGCCATCAGTGAGACGGAGGGACGAAACATTCAGTACTTC.

This chain uses TRBV20-1 with TRBJ2-5, with 7 positions matching TRBD2. The CDR3 is made up of 13 amino acids. The ends lost 6 bases at V and 1 base at J; junction bases unmatched: 5. CDR1 is DFQATT and CDR2 is SNEGSKA in the germline V gene (reference sequence). The CDR3 region is CSAEAGTQETQYF. The CDR3 coding sequence is TGCAGTGCCGAAGCGGGGACCCAAGAGACCCAGTACTTC.

The chain is built from TRBV20-1 and TRBJ2-7; TRBD1 matches at 8 bases. The V and J ends lost 5 bases and 4 bases, in that order; junction bases with no gene match: 7. The CDR3 runs 13 residues. The V gene's germline CDR1 is DFQATT and CDR2 SNEGSKA (reference sequence). The CDR3 here is CSAQTGEKYEQYF. CDR3 nucleotide sequence: TGCAGTGCTCAGACAGGGGAAAAATACGAGCAGTACTTC.

The chain links TRBV24-1 to TRBJ2-3; D is possibly TRBD1 or TRBD2 (5 bases each). In germline, CDR1 is KGHDR, CDR2 SFDVKD. CDR3 length: 14 residues. Trimming pared 4 bases from V and 3 bases from J, leaving 10 bases between. The CDR3 is CATSETGATDTQYF. CDR3 nucleotide sequence: TGTGCCACCAGTGAAACCGGGGCAACAGATACGCAGTATTTT.

Only one count was recorded for this clonotype. The chain combines TRBV30 with TRBJ1-2, with D possibly TRBD1 on 5 matching bases. This CDR3 comprises 14 residues. Trimming removed 7 bases from V and 3 bases from J, with 18 bases in between. Germline CDR1 reads GTSNPN; CDR2 reads SVGIG (reference sequence). CDR3 coding DNA: TGTGCCTCGAGATTAAAAGGGGTGGACTATGGCTACACCTTC. This codes for CASRLKGVDYGYTF.

The rearrangement uses TRBV4-2 and TRBJ2-1; TRBD1 matches 7 bases. The CDR3 spans 15 residues. The trim removed 0 bases at V and 10 bases at J, leaving 9 bases unmatched. CDR1 and CDR2 from the germline V gene are LGHNA and YNFKEQ. Here the CDR3 reads CASSQERQGIGEQFF. CDR3 nucleotide sequence: TGTGCCAGCAGCCAAGAGCGACAGGGCATAGGGGAGCAGTTCTTC.

This sequence joins TRBV6-6 and TRBJ1-1; 9 bases are shared with TRBD1. Trimming at V came to 7 bases and at J to 5 bases, leaving 11 bases not matched to a gene. The CDR3 sequence is 15 residues long. The germline gives CDR1 MNHNY, CDR2 SVGAGI (reference sequence). As DNA, the CDR3 is TGTGCCAGCACCGTGGCTGCACAGGGGGCGACTGAAGCTTTCTTT. It encodes CASTVAAQGATEAFF.

The chain uses TRBV27 and TRBJ2-3; the match to TRBD1 covers 10 bases. The CDR3 spans 13 residues. CDR1 and CDR2 (germline): MNHEY, SMNVEV (reference sequence). J lost 2 bases, V lost 10 bases, and 3 bases had no gene match. The CDR3 here is CATGQGITDTQYF. Written as DNA, the CDR3 is TGTGCCACGGGACAGGGGATCACAGATACGCAGTATTTT.